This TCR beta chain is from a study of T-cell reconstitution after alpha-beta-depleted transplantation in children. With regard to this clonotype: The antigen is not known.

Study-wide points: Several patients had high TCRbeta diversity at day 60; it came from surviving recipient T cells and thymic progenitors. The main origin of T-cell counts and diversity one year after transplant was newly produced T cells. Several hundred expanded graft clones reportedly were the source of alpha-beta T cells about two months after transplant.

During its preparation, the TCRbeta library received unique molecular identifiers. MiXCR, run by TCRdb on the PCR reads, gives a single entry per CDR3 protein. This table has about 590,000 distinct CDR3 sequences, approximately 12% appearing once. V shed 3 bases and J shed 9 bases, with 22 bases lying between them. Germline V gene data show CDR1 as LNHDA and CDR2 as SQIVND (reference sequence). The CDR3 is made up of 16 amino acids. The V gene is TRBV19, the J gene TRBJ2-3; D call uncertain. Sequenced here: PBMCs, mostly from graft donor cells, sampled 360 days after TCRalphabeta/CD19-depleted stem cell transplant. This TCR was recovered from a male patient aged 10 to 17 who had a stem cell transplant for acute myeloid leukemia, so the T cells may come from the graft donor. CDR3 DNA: TGTGCCAGTAGTATTTGGGAAAGAAGATTTGAGGACACGCAGTATTTT. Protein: CASSIWERRFEDTQYF.